This TCR beta chain comes out of a study of cytomegalovirus exposure and HLA in healthy donors. With 60 Vbeta and 13 Jbeta primers, the PCR was carried out. TCRdb keeps only in-frame clones here, not all; method: immunoSEQ multiplex PCR. This table holds 150,000 to 250,000 clones, 75% to 90% found once. About this clone: Its antigen is not identified.

CDR1 is SGHDT, CDR2 YYEEEE, per germline. This CDR3 has 13 amino acids. V was trimmed by 4 bases and J by 3 bases, leaving 10 bases between them. Study-wide results and limits: It was in a later analysis that TCR association rates were seen to vary by HLA locus, highest for DRB1 and lowest for HLA-C.

This chain joins TRBV5-6 and TRBJ1-1; D call uncertain. This receptor was identified in a woman aged 45-60 years in good health and CMV-seropositive. Sequencing was done on a sample of PBMCs. The CDR3 region has the DNA TGTGCCAGCAGCGATGACAAGTACACTGAAGCTTTCTTT. It encodes CASSDDKYTEAFF.